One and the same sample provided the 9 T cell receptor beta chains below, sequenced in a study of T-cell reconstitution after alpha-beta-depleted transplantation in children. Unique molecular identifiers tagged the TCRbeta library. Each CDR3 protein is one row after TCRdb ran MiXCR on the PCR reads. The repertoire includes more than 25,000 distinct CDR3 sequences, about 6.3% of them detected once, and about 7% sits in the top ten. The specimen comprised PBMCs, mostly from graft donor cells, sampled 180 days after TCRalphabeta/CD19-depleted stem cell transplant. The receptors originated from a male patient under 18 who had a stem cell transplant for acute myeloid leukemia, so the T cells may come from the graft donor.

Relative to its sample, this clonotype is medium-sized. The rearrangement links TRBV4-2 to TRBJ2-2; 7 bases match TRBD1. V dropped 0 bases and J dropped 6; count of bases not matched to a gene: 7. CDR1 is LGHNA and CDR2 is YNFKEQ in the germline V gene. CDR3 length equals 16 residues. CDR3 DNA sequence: TGTGCCAGCAGCCAAGAGGGGGACAGATCAGCCGGGGAGCTGTTTTTT. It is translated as CASSQEGDRSAGELFF.

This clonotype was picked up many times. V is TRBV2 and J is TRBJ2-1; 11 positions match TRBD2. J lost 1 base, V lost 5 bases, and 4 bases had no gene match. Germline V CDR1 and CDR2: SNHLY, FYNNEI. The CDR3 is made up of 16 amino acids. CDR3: CASSPTSGVSYNEQFF. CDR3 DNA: TGTGCCAGCAGTCCGACTAGCGGGGTTTCCTACAATGAGCAGTTCTTC.

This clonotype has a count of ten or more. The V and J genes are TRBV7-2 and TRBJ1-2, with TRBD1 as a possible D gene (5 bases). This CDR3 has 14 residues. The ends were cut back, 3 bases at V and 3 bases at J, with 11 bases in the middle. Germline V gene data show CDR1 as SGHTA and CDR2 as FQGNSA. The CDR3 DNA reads TGTGCCAGCAGCTTCGCGGGGACCGACTATGGCTACACCTTC. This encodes CASSFAGTDYGYTF.

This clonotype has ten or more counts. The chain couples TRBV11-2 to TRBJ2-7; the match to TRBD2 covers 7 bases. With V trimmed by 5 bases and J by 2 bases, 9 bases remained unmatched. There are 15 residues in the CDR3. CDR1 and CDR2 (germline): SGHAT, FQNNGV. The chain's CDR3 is CASSVSSGSTYEQYV. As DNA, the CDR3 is TGTGCCAGCAGCGTATCTAGCGGCTCCACCTACGAGCAGTACGTC.

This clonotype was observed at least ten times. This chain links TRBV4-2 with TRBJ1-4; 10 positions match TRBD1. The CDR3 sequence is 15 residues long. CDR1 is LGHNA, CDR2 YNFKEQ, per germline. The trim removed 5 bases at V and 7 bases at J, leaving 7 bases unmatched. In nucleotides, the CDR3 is TGTGCCAGCAGCTCTTCGACAGGGGGCCTTGAAAAACTGTTTTTT. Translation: CASSSSTGGLEKLFF.

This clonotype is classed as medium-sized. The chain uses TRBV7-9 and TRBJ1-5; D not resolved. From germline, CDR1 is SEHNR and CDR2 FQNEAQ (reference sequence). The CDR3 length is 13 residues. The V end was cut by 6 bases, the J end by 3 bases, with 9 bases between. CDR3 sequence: CASSTQDNQPQHF. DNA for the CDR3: TGTGCCAGCAGTACGCAGGACAATCAGCCCCAGCATTTT.

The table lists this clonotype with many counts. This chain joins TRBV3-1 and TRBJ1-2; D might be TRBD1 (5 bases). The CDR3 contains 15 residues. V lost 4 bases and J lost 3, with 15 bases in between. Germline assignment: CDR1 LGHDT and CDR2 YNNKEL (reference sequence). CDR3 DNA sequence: TGTGCCAGCAGCCGAAATTCCGGGACGGACTATGGCTACACCTTC. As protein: CASSRNSGTDYGYTF.

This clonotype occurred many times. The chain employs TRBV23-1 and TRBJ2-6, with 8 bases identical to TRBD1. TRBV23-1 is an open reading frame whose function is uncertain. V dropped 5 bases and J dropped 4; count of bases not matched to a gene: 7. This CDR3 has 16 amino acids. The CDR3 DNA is TGCGCCAGCAGTTTAACAGGGGGAGCAGGGGCCAACGTCCTGACTTTC. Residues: CASSLTGGAGANVLTF.

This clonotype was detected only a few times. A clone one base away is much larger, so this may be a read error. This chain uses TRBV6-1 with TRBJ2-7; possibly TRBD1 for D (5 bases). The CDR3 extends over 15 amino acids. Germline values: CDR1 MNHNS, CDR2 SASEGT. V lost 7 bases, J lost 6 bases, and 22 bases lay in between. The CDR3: CASTQIGAVQSEQYF. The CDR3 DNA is TGTGCCAGCACCCAAATAGGGGCAGTGCAGAGCGAGCAGTACTTC.